These 3 T cell receptor beta chains came from one sample sequenced in a study of T-cell reconstitution after alpha-beta-depleted transplantation in children. Researchers prepared the TCRbeta library using unique molecular identifiers, the study reports. TCRdb recomputed calls from the PCR reads with MiXCR, one row per CDR3 protein. This sample has fewer than 400,000 distinct CDR3 sequences, with around 20% found just once. The material sequenced was PBMCs, mostly from graft donor cells, taken 180 days after TCRalphabeta/CD19-depleted stem cell transplant. The receptors originated from a male patient between 10 and 17 years old who had a stem cell transplant for acute lymphoblastic leukemia, so the T cells may come from the graft donor.

This clonotype came up a few times. The chain joins TRBV7-8 to TRBJ2-7; D gene unclear. CDR1 SGHVS and CDR2 FQNEAQ come from the germline V gene. This CDR3 spans 14 amino acids. Trimming shortened V by 5 bases and J by 2 bases, and 13 bases separated the two germline ends. The CDR3 loop reads CASSALWTTYEQYF. As DNA, the CDR3 is TGTGCCAGCAGCGCACTGTGGACGACCTACGAGCAGTACTTC.

The rearrangement joins TRBV5-1 to TRBJ1-4, with D possibly TRBD1 on 5 matching bases. Trimming took off 2 bases at V and 7 bases at J, with 12 bases between the two ends. The CDR3 contains 14 residues. Germline V CDR1 and CDR2: SGHRS, YFSETQ. CDR3: CASSFRDVPEKLFF. The DNA of the CDR3 is TGCGCCAGCAGCTTCCGGGACGTTCCTGAAAAACTGTTTTTT. The full variable domain, its missing parts supplied by reference TRBV5-1 and TRBJ1-4, is KAGVTQTPRYLIKTRGQQVTLSCSPISGHRSVSWYQQTPGQGLQFLFEYFSETQRNKGNFPGRFSGRQFSNSRSEMNVSTLELGDSALYLCASSFRDVPEKLFFGSGTQLSVL.

The chain carries TRBV29-1 and TRBJ1-2, with D maybe TRBD1 (5 bases). Germline CDR1 is SQVTM and CDR2 is ANQGSEA. CDR3 size: 11 residues. Trimming cost V 4 bases and J 7 bases, with 10 bases left between them. In nucleotides, the CDR3 is TGCAGCGTTGCCGGGACGGGTGGCTACACCTTC. It encodes CSVAGTGGYTF.